This T cell receptor (beta chain) was identified in a study of cytomegalovirus exposure and HLA in healthy donors. Study outcomes and limitations: Reports showed the classifier diagnosing cytomegalovirus status with high specificity and sensitivity. A list of 150 to 200 TCR beta chains associated with cytomegalovirus was given. Productive status was seen about 90% or about 30% of the time for most TCR beta V segments in an earlier analysis. In a later analysis, V- and J-gene trimming of beta chains associated with a DCLRE1C missense variant, replicated independently.

This clone has more than one count but fewer than ten. Its target is unknown. The germline V gene encodes CDR1 SGHDT and CDR2 YYEEEE. The CDR3 has 17 amino acids. The J segment lost 4 bases and the V segment lost 0 bases, leaving 10 bases of the junction unmatched. Primers: 60 Vbeta forward and 13 Jbeta reverse. Produced via immunoSEQ multiplex PCR; TCRdb's table is partial and in-frame only. This sample has tens of thousands of clones; 67% occur once, and the top ten carry around 2.3%. This clonotype was obtained from a man aged 30 to 45 in good health and CMV-seronegative. The source material was PBMCs. The rearrangement links TRBV5-6 to TRBJ2-1, with TRBD2 identical over 7 bases. CDR3 loop: CASSLGLSSGAYNEQFF. CDR3 coding DNA: TGTGCCAGCAGCTTGGGTCTCTCTAGCGGAGCTTACAATGAGCAGTTCTTC. The complete variable domain, with remaining parts taken from reference TRBV5-6 and TRBJ2-1, reads DAGVTQSPTHLIKTRGQQVTLRCSPKSGHDTVSWYQQALGQGPQFIFQYYEEEERQRGNFPDRFSGHQFPNYSSELNVNALLLGDSALYLCASSLGLSSGAYNEQFFGPGTRLTVL.